A single sample is the source of the 9 T cell receptor beta chains below, sequenced in a study of cytomegalovirus exposure and HLA in healthy donors. Profiling relied on immunoSEQ multiplex PCR, and the TCRdb table lists in-frame clones only, not all of them. The sample lists about 180,000 clones; 85% were seen once. Sequencing input: PBMCs. These receptors originate from a man aged 18 to 35 in good health and CMV-seropositive.

The rearrangement joins TRBV6-1 to TRBJ2-7, with D perhaps matching TRBD2 (5 bases). The CDR3 loop spans 14 amino acids. CDR1 MNHNS and CDR2 SASEGT come from the germline V gene. Trimming removed 4 bases from V and 3 bases from J, with 13 bases in between. The chain's CDR3 is CASSVGPGSYEQYF. CDR3 coding DNA: TGTGCCAGCAGTGTCGGGCCGGGGAGCTACGAGCAGTACTTC.

In nucleotides, the CDR3 is TGTGCCAGCAGTCCGGGACAGGGGATGAACACTGAAGCTTTCTTT. Residues: CASSPGQGMNTEAFF. This chain links TRBV7-8 with TRBJ1-1; 10 bases agree with TRBD1. This CDR3 spans 15 amino acids. J gave up 0 bases and V 6 bases, and 4 bases lay outside the gene matches. Germline V gives CDR1 SGHVS, CDR2 FQNEAQ.

The CDR3 spells CASRRTGTYSNQPQHF. The CDR3 DNA reads as TGTGCCAGCAGACGGACAGGGACCTATAGCAATCAGCCCCAGCATTTT. The V gene is TRBV2, the J gene TRBJ1-5, with 8 bases lining up with TRBD1. Germline CDR1 reads SNHLY; CDR2 reads FYNNEI. Trimming removed 6 bases from V and 0 bases from J; junction bases left unmatched: 7. This CDR3 has 16 residues.

J is TRBJ2-3 and V is TRBV4-2, with a possible D match to TRBD1 (5 bases). V was pared by 1 base and J by 4 bases, with 15 bases between. This CDR3 contains 16 residues. Germline-derived CDR1 and CDR2 are LGHNA and YNFKEQ. CDR3 region: CASSQGSRGNADTQYF. CDR3 DNA: TGTGCCAGCAGCCAAGGGTCTAGGGGTAACGCAGATACGCAGTATTTT.

As DNA, the CDR3 is TGTGCCAGCAGACTCGGACTAGCGGCCGGGGAGCTGTTTTTT. This translates into CASRLGLAAGELFF. The chain has TRBV6-5 and TRBJ2-2, with TRBD2 matching 10 bases. The junction had 4 bases not matched to a gene; V was cut back by 6 bases and J by 6 bases. This CDR3 region has 14 residues. CDR1 and CDR2 from the germline V gene are MNHEY and SVGAGI.

This clone came up a few times. The chain recombines TRBV11-3 with TRBJ1-2, with D possibly matching TRBD1 (5 bases). The CDR3 length is 13 residues. Germline CDR1 is SGHNT and CDR2 is YENEEA. Trimming took 5 bases from V and 3 from J, leaving 10 bases between them. CDR3 sequence: CASSLGQDYGYTF. CDR3 in DNA: TGTGCCAGCAGCCTCGGACAAGACTATGGCTACACCTTC.

The V and J genes are TRBV28 and TRBJ2-1; 7 nucleotides line up with TRBD2. Germline V gene sequence: CDR1 MDHEN, CDR2 SYDVKM. V shed 7 bases and J 1 base; nucleotides not matched to a gene: 10. There are 16 residues in the CDR3. As DNA, the CDR3 is TGTGCCAGCACCCCCCGGGGAGGGGTTTCCTACAATGAGCAGTTCTTC. This codes for CASTPRGGVSYNEQFF.

The chain recombines TRBV5-4 with TRBJ1-2; no reliable D call. In germline, CDR1 is SGHNT, CDR2 YYREEE (reference sequence). The V end was cut by 4 bases, the J end by 4 bases, with 11 bases between. CDR3 size: 13 residues. In nucleotides, the CDR3 is TGTGCCAGCAGCCCCGGGTCCCTCTATGGCTACACCTTC. The encoded protein is CASSPGSLYGYTF.

The chain carries TRBV11-3 and TRBJ2-2; 9 bases are shared with TRBD1. This CDR3 region has 16 residues. The V gene's germline CDR1 is SGHNT and CDR2 YENEEA. Trimming took 5 bases from V and 9 from J; bases not matched to a gene: 13. The CDR3 region has the DNA TGTGCCAGCAGCCCTTGGCGAGTACAGGGGGCCTGGGAGCTGTTTTTT. It encodes CASSPWRVQGAWELFF.